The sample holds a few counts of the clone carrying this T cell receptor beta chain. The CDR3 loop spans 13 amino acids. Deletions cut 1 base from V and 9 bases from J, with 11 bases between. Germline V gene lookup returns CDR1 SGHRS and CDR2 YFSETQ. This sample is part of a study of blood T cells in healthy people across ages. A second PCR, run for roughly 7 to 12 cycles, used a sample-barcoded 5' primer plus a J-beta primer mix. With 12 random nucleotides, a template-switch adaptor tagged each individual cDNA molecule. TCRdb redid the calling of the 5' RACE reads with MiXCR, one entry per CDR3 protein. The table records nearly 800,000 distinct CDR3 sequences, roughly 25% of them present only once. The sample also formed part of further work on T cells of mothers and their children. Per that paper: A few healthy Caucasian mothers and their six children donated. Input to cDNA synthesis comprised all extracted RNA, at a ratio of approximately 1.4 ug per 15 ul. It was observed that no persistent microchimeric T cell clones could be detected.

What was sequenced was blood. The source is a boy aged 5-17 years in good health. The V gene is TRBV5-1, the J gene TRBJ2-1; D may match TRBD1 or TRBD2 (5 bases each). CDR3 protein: CASSLSTGAEQFF. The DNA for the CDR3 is TGCGCCAGCAGCTTGTCGACCGGGGCTGAGCAGTTCTTC.